Below are 3 T cell receptor beta chains sequenced from a single sample in a study of T cells in Graves' hyperthyroidism and ophthalmopathy. There were TCR beta CDR3 regions amplified from RNA transcripts. First-round RT-PCR of the TCR CDR3 relied on the HTBI primer set. From the multiplex PCR reads, TCRdb called clonotypes with MiXCR, one entry per CDR3 protein. Of around 600,000 distinct CDR3 sequences detected, about a sixth appear once; the ten largest clones hold around 3.5%. The sample consisted of blood. These receptors all come from a woman aged 40 to 50 with Graves' ophthalmopathy.

This clonotype was seen a handful of times. This chain joins TRBV7-2 and TRBJ2-3; no firm D call. This CDR3 is 17 amino acids long. Germline CDR1 is SGHTA and CDR2 is FQGNSA. V was clipped by 1 base and J by 2 bases, with 16 bases between them. Written as DNA, the CDR3 is TGTGCCAGCAGCTTAGTGCTTCGACTCCTCGACACAGATACGCAGTATTTT. The encoded protein is CASSLVLRLLDTDTQYF.

The genes are TRBV20-1 and TRBJ2-3, with D hard to call. CDR1 is DFQATT and CDR2 is SNEGSKA in the germline V gene (reference sequence). The CDR3 contains 12 residues. V dropped 7 bases and J dropped 2 bases, with 10 bases sitting between them. CDR3: CSGFQDTDTQYF. The CDR3 nucleotides are TGCAGTGGATTCCAGGACACAGATACGCAGTATTTT.

The sample holds many counts of this clonotype. DNA of the CDR3: TGTGCCAGCAGTTTGGACAGGGTAGGCACAGATACGCAGTATTTT. Its translation: CASSLDRVGTDTQYF. V and J are TRBV3-1 and TRBJ2-3; 8 bases are shared with TRBD1. The germline V gene encodes CDR1 LGHDT and CDR2 YNNKEL (reference sequence). This CDR3 contains 15 residues. The J segment lost 1 base and the V segment lost 6 bases, leaving 6 bases of the junction unmatched.